This T cell receptor (beta chain) stems from a study of Ad26.COV2.S vaccination and SARS-CoV-2 variants. On the study more broadly: The authors gave Ad26.COV2.S intramuscularly, either once or twice 56 days apart. Study-wide results and limits: An underestimation of total T cell responses may have resulted from the TCR breadth and depth analyses.

TCRdb's copy holds only in-frame clones and misses some; the assay was immunoSEQ multiplex PCR. The data show roughly 400,000 clones, 90% seen once. Remarks on this clone: No antigen is known for it.

Described treatment: roughly 20 received Ad26.COV2.S at low or high dose, single or two shots; about 5 received placebo; per-sample allocation not given. The investigators took samples on day 63 after the first vaccine or placebo injection. This material consisted of peripheral blood, taken in a trial of Ad26.COV2.S vaccine versus placebo. This TCR was sampled from a person between 18 and 65 years old who received the Ad26.COV2.S COVID-19 vaccine or a placebo.

Here the CDR3 reads CASSFVTGGLNTIYF. The CDR3 DNA reads as TGTGCCAGCAGTTTCGTGACAGGGGGCTTGAACACCATATATTTT. The chain employs TRBV28 and TRBJ1-3; TRBD1 agrees at 10 bases. The V segment lost 3 bases and the J segment 7 bases; nucleotides outside the gene matches: 6. Germline V gene sequence: CDR1 MDHEN, CDR2 SYDVKM. The CDR3 covers 15 residues.